This T cell receptor beta chain is drawn from a study of PD-1 blockade in classical Hodgkin lymphoma. General study points: Causes of the repertoire differences remain undefined, possibly disease activity or prior therapy. Patients starting nivolumab under 1 year after ASCT were excluded.

As to this clone: Antigen specificity is unknown.

Indicated time point: cycle 4 day 1 (C4D1), after 5 to 7 weeks of nivolumab. All patients relapsed after autologous stem cell transplantation, and brentuximab vedotin exposure varied. Best responses included complete response and partial response; otherwise, the best response was progressive disease. Assay: immunoSEQ multiplex PCR; the TCRdb copy retains only in-frame clones and omits some. The table records 100,000 or so clones, approximately 89% of them present only once. The CDR3 loop spans 13 amino acids. CDR1 and CDR2 from the germline V gene are SGHDN and FVKESK. The ends were cut back, 0 bases at V and 9 bases at J, with 9 bases in the middle.

The clonotype comes from a human donor with classical Hodgkin lymphoma. Specimen: peripheral blood mononuclear cells (PBMCs), collected before the fourth cycle of nivolumab. This chain joins TRBV14 and TRBJ2-1; no definite D call. CDR3 loop: CASSQEGSGEQFF. In nucleotides, the CDR3 is TGTGCCAGCAGCCAAGAAGGGTCAGGTGAGCAGTTCTTC.